This T cell receptor beta chain emerged from a study of T cell responses to AZD1222 COVID-19 vaccine. TCRdb's table, derived via immunoSEQ multiplex PCR, lists solely in-frame clones and lacks some. In the table there are more than 110,000 clones, approximately 92% of which are singletons. The CDR3 is 16 residues long. The genes are TRBV21-1 and TRBJ1-5; the table assigns TRBD1, which was not confirmed against the DNA. TRBV21-1 has pseudogene status. The sequence came from an adult who received the AZD1222 COVID-19 vaccine. The sequencing used peripheral blood, collected 28 days after the second AZD1222 dose. The CDR3 region has the DNA TGTGCCAGCTCCCCAGGGGGGTCCCGTAGCAATCAGCCCCAGCATTTT. It specifies CASSPGGSRSNQPQHF.